This entry lists 5 T cell receptor beta chains sequenced from one sample in a study of blood T cell repertoires in COVID-19. The data were produced by immunoSEQ multiplex PCR, yet TCRdb's version contains in-frame clones alone and is incomplete. This sample has about 670,000 clones, with over 80% found just once. Material: peripheral blood. The source is a woman aged 18-29 years with acute or convalescent COVID-19.

This rearrangement joins TRBV11-2 to TRBJ1-5; no firm D call. The CDR3 contains 12 residues. Germline CDR1 is SGHAT and CDR2 is FQNNGV. V lost 3 bases to trimming and J lost 5 bases, with 5 bases between them. CDR3 region: CASSFYYQPQHF. The DNA of the CDR3 is TGTGCCAGCAGCTTCTATTATCAGCCCCAGCATTTT.

This clone was seen just once. J is TRBJ1-2 and V is TRBV5-5; TRBD1 is a possible D gene (5 bases). This CDR3 region has 17 residues. CDR1 is SGHKS and CDR2 is YYEKEE in the germline V gene (reference sequence). V was shortened by 0 bases and J by 5 bases, with 20 bases between the two germline ends. The CDR3 here is CASSLAGTGRGFYGYTF. CDR3 in DNA: TGTGCCAGCAGCTTGGCGGGGACGGGGCGGGGTTTTTATGGCTACACCTTC. Drawing the rest from reference TRBV5-5 and TRBJ1-2, the complete variable domain is DAGVTQSPTHLIKTRGQQVTLRCSPISGHKSVSWYQQVLGQGPQFIFQYYEKEERGRGNFPDRFSARQFPNYSSELNVNALLLGDSALYLCASSLAGTGRGFYGYTFGSGTRLTVV.

This rearrangement joins TRBV9 to TRBJ2-7; D is perhaps TRBD1 (5 bases). Germline CDR1 and CDR2: SGDLS and YYNGEE. Trimming cost V 0 bases and J 2 bases, with 12 bases left between them. The CDR3 is 15 amino acids. CDR3: CASSVDWGFTYEQYF. The CDR3 bases are TGTGCCAGCAGCGTAGACTGGGGCTTCACCTACGAGCAGTACTTC.

V gene TRBV27 combines with J gene TRBJ2-2; D unresolved. Germline V CDR1 and CDR2: MNHEY, SMNVEV (reference sequence). Trimming stripped 5 bases from V and 7 bases from J, with 8 bases between. The CDR3 has 12 amino acids. This CDR3 is CASSTLHGELFF. The CDR3 region has the DNA TGTGCCAGCAGTACTCTCCACGGGGAGCTGTTTTTT.

This chain joins TRBV7-6 and TRBJ2-7; 7 nucleotides agree with TRBD1. Germline lookup yields CDR1 SGHVS and CDR2 FNYEAQ. This CDR3 is built from 12 residues. Trimming cost V 9 bases and J 5 bases; bases outside gene matches: 7. The CDR3 DNA reads as TGTGCCAGGATGGACAGGAGCCACGAGCAGTACTTC. Protein product: CARMDRSHEQYF.